The 13 T cell receptor gamma chains listed next were all sequenced from one sample in a study of gamma-delta chains in newborns, infants, children. TCRdb processed the reads again with the CATT caller. The sample lists 350 to 400 gamma-chain clones; less than 3.5% were seen once. Specimen: blood. These receptors originate from a child who was a newborn, infant or young child, either healthy, febrile or measles-vaccinated (not recorded which).

No V gene was called, though TRGJP was called as the J gene. The CDR3 is 15 residues long. CDR3 sequence (DNA): TGTTCAGTGGGGACCCAAGAGTTGGGCAAAAAAATCAAGGTATTT. It specifies CSVGTQELGKKIKVF.

Notes on this clone: This may be a read error, as it is one base from a much larger clone. The same CDR3 is also encoded by other DNA sequences in this sample. The rearrangement links TRGV2 to TRGJ1 or TRGJ2. This CDR3 is built from 11 residues. Germline V CDR1 and CDR2: EGSNGY, YDSYNSKV. With 0 bases clipped from V and 10 bases from J, the junction kept 3 bases outside the gene matches. The CDR3 here is CATWDGHKKLF. The CDR3 coding sequence is TGTGCCACCTGGGACGGGCACAAGAAACTCTTT.

This clone is judged medium-sized. This sequence may be a read error, since a much larger clone differs from it by one base. This chain uses TRGV2 with TRGJ1 or TRGJ2. V was pared by 0 bases and J by 12 bases, with 5 bases of the junction left unmatched. The CDR3 has 11 residues. Germline V CDR1 and CDR2: EGSNGY, YDSYNSKV. The DNA for the CDR3 is TGTGCCACCTGGGACGGGCGGGCGAAACTCTTT. It codes for CATWDGRAKLF.

For this clone: A far more abundant clone sits one base away, making this likely a read error. Additional DNA sequences in this sample encode the identical CDR3. The rearrangement links TRGV9 to TRGJP. CDR3 size: 16 residues. V shed 4 bases and J 6 bases; nucleotides not matched to a gene: 6. Germline loops: CDR1 GITISATS, CDR2 ISYDGTV (reference sequence). The chain's CDR3 is CALWEVVELGKKIKVF. The CDR3 DNA follows: TGTGCCTTGTGGGAAGTTGTAGAGTTGGGCAAAAAAATCAAGGTATTT.

This clone qualifies as hyperexpanded (1% or more). The same CDR3 also results from other DNA sequences found in this sample. The chain links TRGV9 to TRGJP. Germline V gene data show CDR1 as GITISATS and CDR2 as ISYDGTV (reference sequence). The CDR3 runs to 15 residues. Trimming took 6 bases from V and 3 from J; bases not matched to a gene: 2. The CDR3 spells CALWKQELGKKIKVF. The CDR3 bases are TGTGCCTTGTGGAAGCAAGAGTTGGGCAAAAAAATCAAGGTATTT.

The sample holds a few counts of this clone. A far larger clone is one nucleotide away, so this likely arose from a read error. The rearrangement joins TRGV9 to TRGJ1 or TRGJ2. The V and J ends lost 3 bases and 10 bases, in that order; junction bases with no gene match: 3. The CDR3 has 10 amino acids. Per germline, CDR1 GITISATS and CDR2 ISYDGTV (reference sequence). The CDR3 DNA reads TGTGCCTTGTGGGAGATGAAGAAACTCTTT. Encoded protein: CALWEMKKLF.

This clone was picked up a small number of times. A far bigger clonotype differs at one base, so this is likely a read error. The chain combines TRGV9 with TRGJP. The CDR3 is 17 residues long. Germline V CDR1 and CDR2: GITISATS, ISYDGTV (reference sequence). CDR3 region: CALWEVYGELGKKTKVF. CDR3 DNA sequence: TGTGCCTTGTGGGAGGTGTACGGAGAGTTGGGCAAAAAAACCAAGGTATTT.

This clone was picked up a small number of times. The protein held in TCRdb is that of a much larger clone and does not match this DNA's translation at residue 9, likely because of a read error; the protein shown is translated from the DNA. The chain uses TRGV9 and TRGJP. The CDR3 consists of 16 residues. Germline loops: CDR1 GITISATS, CDR2 ISYDGTV (reference sequence). The chain's CDR3 is CALWEPQEVGKKIKVF. The CDR3 DNA reads TGTGCCTTGTGGGAGCCCCAAGAGGTGGGCAAAAAAATCAAGGTATTT.

On this clone itself: A far larger clone is one base from this, pointing to a likely read error. The chain uses TRGV4 and TRGJ1 or TRGJ2. This CDR3 has 12 amino acids. Germline CDR1 EGSTGY, CDR2 YDSYTSSV. This CDR3 is CAAWDARYKKLF. CDR3 DNA: TGTGCCGCCTGGGATGCTCGGTATAAGAAACTCTTT.

This clone was seen only a few times. Since a much larger clone is just one base distant, this may be a read error. The V and J genes are TRGV9 and TRGJ1 or TRGJ2. In germline, CDR1 is GITISATS, CDR2 ISYDGTV (reference sequence). Germline trimming cut 5 bases from V and 11 bases from J; bases unmatched to any gene: 15. This CDR3 is 13 amino acids long. In DNA form, the CDR3 reads TGTGCCTTGTGGGCGGTCTCTTCGTCGGAGAAACTCTTT. It is translated as CALWAVSSSEKLF.

This clone was counted between two and nine times. This likely traces to a read error, being one base from a far larger clone. The gene calls are TRGV9 and TRGJ1 or TRGJ2. V lost 0 bases and J lost 12; bases outside the gene matches: 2. This CDR3 is 10 amino acids long. From germline, CDR1 is GITISATS and CDR2 ISYDGTV (reference sequence). The CDR3 reads CALWEVRKLF. CDR3 sequence (DNA): TGTGCCTTGTGGGAGGTGAGGAAACTCTTT.

For this clone: It differs at one base from a far larger clone, so likely a read error. The V call is TRGV2, the J call TRGJ1 or TRGJ2. Trimming at V came to 0 bases and at J to 12 bases, leaving 11 bases not matched to a gene. Germline loops: CDR1 EGSNGY, CDR2 YDSYNSKV. The CDR3 extends over 13 amino acids. The CDR3: CATWDGSEHRKLF. The CDR3 DNA follows: TGTGCCACCTGGGACGGGTCGGAGCATAGGAAACTCTTT.

Comments on this clone: It differs at one base from a far larger clone, so likely a read error. The genes are TRGV2 and TRGJ1 or TRGJ2. This CDR3 has 11 residues. From germline, CDR1 is EGSNGY and CDR2 YDSYNSKV. V gave up 5 bases and J gave up 6 bases; unmatched junction bases: 4. This CDR3 reads CATWGGYKKLF. The DNA of the CDR3 is TGTGCCACCTGGGGCGGTTATAAGAAACTCTTT.